Below are 16 T cell receptor beta chains sequenced from a single sample in a study of CD8+ T cells in alopecia areata. Treatment in this sample: oral pan-JAK inhibitor, 5-10 mg twice daily. TCR sequencing used cDNA made by reverse transcription of extracted RNA. Using immunoSEQ multiplex PCR, the repertoire was profiled, and TCRdb retains in-frame clones only, with some absent. The table records 130,000 or so clones, 86% of them present only once. Specimen: CD8+ T cells sorted from blood, collected at week 4, from a patient treated with tofacitinib. The receptors originated from a human donor with alopecia areata.

The gene calls are TRBV11-2 and TRBJ2-7; TRBD1 matches at 8 bases. Germline-derived CDR1 and CDR2 are SGHAT and FQNNGV. The trim removed 0 bases at V and 3 bases at J, leaving 7 bases unmatched. This CDR3 is built from 16 residues. CDR3 in DNA: TGTGCCAGCAGCTTAGACGGGAGACAGGGGATCTACGAGCAGTACTTC. Translated: CASSLDGRQGIYEQYF. Full variable domain (missing parts from reference TRBV11-2 and TRBJ2-7): EAGVAQSPRYKIIEKRQSVAFWCNPISGHATLYWYQQILGQGPKLLIQFQNNGVVDDSQLPKDRFSAERLKGVDSTLKIQPAKLEDSAVYLCASSLDGRQGIYEQYFGPGTRLTVT.

The chain employs TRBV4-1 and TRBJ2-7; 10 bases align to TRBD1. Germline lookup yields CDR1 MGHRA and CDR2 YSYEKL. The CDR3 loop spans 15 amino acids. Trimming cost V 1 base and J 5 bases; bases outside gene matches: 5. This CDR3 reads CASSQAGQGGDEQYF. CDR3 coding DNA: TGCGCCAGCAGCCAAGCTGGACAGGGGGGAGACGAGCAGTACTTC.

This clone has a handful of counts. The chain has TRBV19 and TRBJ2-7, with a tentative D call TRBD2 (5 bases). V lost 6 bases to trimming and J lost 1 base, with 16 bases between them. Germline CDR1 reads LNHDA; CDR2 reads SQIVND (reference sequence). The CDR3 extends over 15 amino acids. This chain's CDR3 is CASSPGVGESYEQYF. DNA of the CDR3: TGTGCCAGTAGCCCCGGTGTGGGAGAATCCTACGAGCAGTACTTC.

This clone was detected only a few times. This chain links TRBV13 with TRBJ1-3; tentative D call: TRBD1 (6 bases). The CDR3 is 16 residues long. Trimming removed 0 bases at V and 4 bases at J, with 13 bases between. In germline, CDR1 is PRHDT, CDR2 FYEKMQ (reference sequence). The CDR3: CASSLGPPGQGNTIYF. As DNA, the CDR3 is TGTGCCAGCAGCTTAGGGCCCCCGGGACAAGGAAACACCATATATTTT.

V and J are TRBV5-6 and TRBJ2-5; D not certain. The length of the CDR3 is 13 residues. The V and J ends lost 0 bases and 4 bases respectively, with 7 bases between them. Germline V gene lookup returns CDR1 SGHDT and CDR2 YYEEEE. CDR3 DNA: TGTGCCAGCAGCTTGGGTGTTGGAGAGACCCAGTACTTC. Its protein product is CASSLGVGETQYF. Full variable domain (outside the CDR3, taken from reference TRBV5-6 and TRBJ2-5): DAGVTQSPTHLIKTRGQQVTLRCSPKSGHDTVSWYQQALGQGPQFIFQYYEEEERQRGNFPDRFSGHQFPNYSSELNVNALLLGDSALYLCASSLGVGETQYFGPGTRLLVL.

This clone turned up a few times. J is TRBJ2-5 and V is TRBV29-1, with 8 bases fitting TRBD1. This CDR3 spans 14 amino acids. CDR1 is SQVTM and CDR2 is ANQGSEA in the germline V gene. Trimming took 4 bases from V and 2 from J; bases not matched to a gene: 6. In DNA form, the CDR3 reads TGCAGCGTTGGTAACAGGGGGTATCAAGAGACCCAGTACTTC. Protein: CSVGNRGYQETQYF.

This chain links TRBV29-1 with TRBJ2-3, with D unclear. Trimming removed 2 bases at V and 5 bases at J, with 8 bases between. This CDR3 comprises 12 residues. Germline CDR1 reads SQVTM; CDR2 reads ANQGSEA. CDR3 nucleotides: TGCAGCGTTGAACTAATCGGAGATACGCAGTATTTT. It encodes CSVELIGDTQYF.

This clone was observed a handful of times. CDR3 loop: CSVEDPAGPIPGETQYF. Written as DNA, the CDR3 is TGCAGCGTTGAAGACCCAGCGGGGCCCATCCCAGGAGAGACCCAGTACTTC. The chain recombines TRBV29-1 with TRBJ2-5; 7 nucleotides agree with TRBD2. The CDR3 runs to 17 residues. Germline V gene data show CDR1 as SQVTM and CDR2 as ANQGSEA. J was trimmed by 4 bases and V by 0 bases; bases with no gene match: 14.

This chain uses TRBV6-5 with TRBJ2-2; D is tentatively TRBD1 or TRBD2 (5 bases each). The ends were cut back, 4 bases at V and 7 bases at J, with 16 bases in the middle. The CDR3 totals 15 residues. Looked up from germline, CDR1 is MNHEY and CDR2 is SVGAGI. The CDR3 nucleotides read TGTGCCAGCAGTTCCCCCGGGACCGAGAGCGGGGAGCTGTTTTTT. It is translated as CASSSPGTESGELFF.

V gene TRBV27 combines with J gene TRBJ2-7; TRBD1 might be the D (6 bases). Trimming took 4 bases from V and 2 from J, leaving 18 bases between them. The germline gives CDR1 MNHEY, CDR2 SMNVEV (reference sequence). The CDR3 sequence is 16 residues long. The CDR3 spells CASSSRDRQAPYEQYF. The CDR3 DNA is TGTGCCAGCAGTTCAAGAGACAGGCAAGCCCCCTACGAGCAGTACTTC.

The CDR3 bases are TGTGCCAGCAGTGCAGGGGTTGGTCTCGACGAGCAGTACTTC. This sequence encodes CASSAGVGLDEQYF. This chain uses TRBV2 with TRBJ2-7; TRBD1 is a possible D gene (6 bases). This CDR3 comprises 14 residues. Germline CDR1 reads SNHLY; CDR2 reads FYNNEI. V lost 4 bases, J lost 5 bases, and 15 bases lay in between.

The J gene is TRBJ1-1, the V gene TRBV29-1; no clear D. The CDR3 length is 10 residues. Germline assignment: CDR1 SQVTM and CDR2 ANQGSEA. V lost 2 bases and J 2 bases, leaving 0 bases between the germline ends. CDR3 in DNA: TGCAGCGTTGAAAACACTGAAGCTTTCTTT. This gives the protein CSVENTEAFF.

In this sample, this clone turned up once. The rearrangement links TRBV10-3 to TRBJ2-1; 7 nucleotides align to TRBD1. CDR3 length: 14 residues. Germline-derived CDR1 and CDR2 are ENHRY and SYGVKD. Germline trimming cut 4 bases from V and 2 bases from J; bases unmatched to any gene: 2. DNA of the CDR3: TGTGCCATCAGTGGACAGGGAACCTACAATGAGCAGTTCTTC. Encoded protein: CAISGQGTYNEQFF.

This rearrangement joins TRBV4-1 to TRBJ2-6; D is unresolved. CDR1 is MGHRA and CDR2 is YSYEKL in the germline V gene. The CDR3 contains 18 residues. The ends were cut back, 1 base at V and 4 bases at J, with 17 bases in the middle. DNA of the CDR3: TGCGCCAGCAGCCAAGCGACGGGTTCTTGGCCAGGGGCCAACGTCCTGACTTTC. This codes for CASSQATGSWPGANVLTF.

The chain couples TRBV27 to TRBJ1-6; D might be TRBD1 (6 bases). Germline V gene sequence: CDR1 MNHEY, CDR2 SMNVEV (reference sequence). V was clipped by 6 bases and J by 1 base, with 16 bases between them. The CDR3 length is 17 residues. As DNA, the CDR3 is TGTGCCAGCAGCCTCGTGGGGGCTGGTTCCTATAATTCACCCCTCCACTTT. Its protein is CASSLVGAGSYNSPLHF.

As concerns this clone: Its ends do not fully match the called genes, so a read error is possible. CDR3 sequence reads: CSVVGTSSHNEQFF. Here the CDR3 DNA reads TGCAGCGTTGTTGGGACTAGCTCCCACAATGAGCAGTTCTTC. The chain combines TRBV29-1 with TRBJ2-1; 9 bases are a match to TRBD2. This CDR3 is built from 14 residues. Germline V gives CDR1 SQVTM, CDR2 ANQGSEA.